These T cell receptor beta chains were read from a single sample in a study of shared clonotypes between healthy human individuals. The protocol was immunoSEQ multiplex PCR, while the TCRdb copy is restricted to in-frame clones and leaves out a portion. The sample gives 400,000 to 500,000 clones, around 79% of which show up once; less than 15% is in the top ten. Source material: PBMCs. These receptors all come from a woman aged 40 to 50 in good health. Some clones in this sample may be carry-over from other donors' samples. Both conserved end residues are part of each CDR3. D genes are given only for firm matches. For some rows the clone size is stated as once, few or many, or as a class when expanded; others skip it.

J gene: TRBJ2-3
D gene: TRBD2
clone size: once
V gene: TRBV15
CDR3 protein: CATSRDGGSGRAYLDTQYF
CDR3 DNA: TGTGCCACCAGCAGAGATGGTGGCAGCGGGAGGGCGTACTTGGATACGCAGTATTTT

J gene: TRBJ1-5
D gene: NA
clone size: NA
V gene: TRBV2
CDR3 protein: CASRDTRNQPQHF
CDR3 DNA: TGTGCCAGCAGGGACACCCGAAATCAGCCCCAGCATTTT

J gene: TRBJ2-3
D gene: NA
clone size: NA
V gene: TRBV20-1
CDR3 protein: CSAAGTDTQYF
CDR3 DNA: TGCAGTGCTGCTGGGACAGATACGCAGTATTTT

J gene: TRBJ1-4
D gene: NA
clone size: NA
V gene: TRBV28
CDR3 protein: CASSSAGSTNEKLFF
CDR3 DNA: TGTGCCAGCAGTTCCGCAGGGTCAACTAATGAAAAACTGTTTTTT

J gene: TRBJ2-5
D gene: NA
clone size: NA
V gene: TRBV13
CDR3 protein: CASSPRGLEQYF
CDR3 DNA: TGTGCCAGCAGCCCCCGGGGGTTAGAGCAGTACTTC

J gene: TRBJ1-2
D gene: NA
clone size: NA
V gene: TRBV29-1
CDR3 protein: CSVATASNYGYTF
CDR3 DNA: TGCAGCGTTGCAACAGCTTCTAACTATGGCTACACCTTC

J gene: TRBJ2-1
D gene: TRBD2
clone size: NA
V gene: TRBV19
CDR3 protein: CASHTSGTHNEQFF
CDR3 DNA: TGTGCCAGTCACACTAGCGGAACTCACAATGAGCAGTTCTTC

J gene: TRBJ2-7
D gene: NA
clone size: NA
V gene: TRBV10-2
CDR3 protein: CASLRAGVTNEQYF
CDR3 DNA: TGCGCCAGCCTCCGAGCAGGGGTCACCAACGAGCAGTACTTC

J gene: TRBJ1-1
D gene: NA
clone size: NA
V gene: TRBV30
CDR3 protein: CACPPPRGTDTEAFF
CDR3 DNA: TGTGCCTGCCCCCCGCCACGGGGGACGGACACTGAAGCTTTCTTT

J gene: TRBJ1-2
D gene: NA
clone size: NA
V gene: TRBV18
CDR3 protein: CASSPSGNYGYTF
CDR3 DNA: TGTGCCAGCTCACCTTCTGGGAACTATGGCTACACCTTC

J gene: TRBJ2-1
D gene: TRBD2
clone size: NA
V gene: TRBV19
CDR3 protein: CASSIGRRSSGRWIF
CDR3 DNA: TGTGCCAGTAGTATAGGACGGCGGTCTAGCGGGAGGTGGATCTTC

J gene: TRBJ2-1
D gene: TRBD2
clone size: NA
V gene: TRBV29-1
CDR3 protein: CSASLAGGSLNEQFF
CDR3 DNA: TGCAGCGCCTCACTAGCGGGAGGGTCTCTCAATGAGCAGTTCTTC

J gene: TRBJ1-1
D gene: NA
clone size: few
V gene: TRBV30
CDR3 protein: CACTHPPLMYTEAFF
CDR3 DNA: TGTGCCTGTACACATCCCCCCTTAATGTACACTGAAGCTTTCTTT

J gene: TRBJ2-7
D gene: NA
clone size: NA
V gene: TRBV18
CDR3 protein: CASSPSLGLPNGQYF
CDR3 DNA: TGTGCCAGCTCCCCCTCCCTCGGACTCCCCAACGGGCAGTACTTC

J gene: TRBJ2-1
D gene: TRBD2
clone size: NA
V gene: TRBV7-2
CDR3 protein: CASTPRREEKSYNEQFF
CDR3 DNA: TGTGCCAGCACCCCGAGGCGGGAGGAGAAGTCCTACAATGAGCAGTTCTTC

J gene: TRBJ2-1
D gene: NA
clone size: once
V gene: TRBV12-5
CDR3 protein: CASGLVGGGYEQFF
CDR3 DNA: TGTGCTAGTGGTTTGGTAGGGGGGGGCTATGAGCAGTTCTTC

J gene: TRBJ2-7
D gene: NA
clone size: NA
V gene: TRBV7-2
CDR3 protein: CASSLVRRDEQYF
CDR3 DNA: TGTGCCAGCAGCTTAGTTCGGAGGGACGAGCAGTACTTC

J gene: TRBJ2-7
D gene: NA
clone size: NA
V gene: TRBV18
CDR3 protein: CASSPGGVGGYEQYF
CDR3 DNA: TGTGCCAGCTCACCAGGTGGGGTTGGAGGATACGAGCAGTACTTC

J gene: TRBJ1-1
D gene: NA
clone size: NA
V gene: TRBV7-3
CDR3 protein: CASSLDRDTEAFF
CDR3 DNA: TGTGCCAGCAGCTTAGACCGAGACACTGAAGCTTTCTTT

J gene: TRBJ1-5
D gene: TRBD1
clone size: NA
V gene: TRBV10-3
CDR3 protein: CAIRGTGSNQPQHF
CDR3 DNA: TGTGCCATCAGGGGGACAGGGAGCAATCAGCCCCAGCATTTT

J gene: TRBJ2-3
D gene: NA
clone size: NA
V gene: TRBV27
CDR3 protein: CASSAPHSRGDTQYF
CDR3 DNA: TGTGCCAGCAGCGCTCCCCACTCTAGGGGGGATACGCAGTATTTT

J gene: TRBJ2-7
D gene: NA
clone size: NA
V gene: TRBV29-1
CDR3 protein: CSVGKAGEQYF
CDR3 DNA: TGCAGCGTTGGAAAAGCGGGTGAGCAGTACTTC

J gene: TRBJ2-3
D gene: NA
clone size: NA
V gene: TRBV10-3
CDR3 protein: CASNPRGHDTQYF
CDR3 DNA: TGTGCCTCCAACCCGAGGGGCCACGATACGCAGTATTTT

J gene: TRBJ1-2
D gene: NA
clone size: NA
V gene: TRBV5-8
CDR3 protein: CASSLGAGPTPTPGCTF
CDR3 DNA: TGTGCCAGCAGCTTGGGGGCTGGGCCGACGCCGACCCCTGGCTGCACCTTT

J gene: TRBJ1-4
D gene: NA
clone size: NA
V gene: TRBV5-4
CDR3 protein: CASSHRERNEKLFF
CDR3 DNA: TGTGCCAGCAGCCACCGGGAACGTAATGAAAAACTGTTTTTT

J gene: TRBJ2-7
D gene: NA
clone size: few
V gene: TRBV20-1
CDR3 protein: CSASVSLQQYF
CDR3 DNA: TGCAGTGCTTCGGTTAGCTTGCAGCAGTACTTC

J gene: TRBJ2-7
D gene: NA
clone size: NA
V gene: TRBV2
CDR3 protein: CASSRESYEQYF
CDR3 DNA: TGTGCCAGCTCCAGGGAGTCCTACGAGCAGTACTTC

J gene: TRBJ2-4
D gene: NA
clone size: NA
V gene: TRBV5-6
CDR3 protein: CASSWGAGSSKNIQYF
CDR3 DNA: TGTGCCAGCAGCTGGGGGGCCGGGAGTTCCAAAAACATTCAGTACTTC

J gene: TRBJ1-2
D gene: TRBD1
clone size: NA
V gene: TRBV6-6
CDR3 protein: CASSGDRETRGYTF
CDR3 DNA: TGTGCCAGCAGTGGCGACAGGGAAACTCGTGGCTACACCTTC

J gene: TRBJ1-1
D gene: TRBD1
clone size: NA
V gene: TRBV7-8
CDR3 protein: CASSLTGSRGRLVAFF
CDR3 DNA: TGTGCCAGCAGCTTAACCGGATCTAGGGGGCGTTTGGTTGCTTTCTTT

J gene: TRBJ2-7
D gene: NA
clone size: NA
V gene: TRBV5-6
CDR3 protein: CASSLSLVSREQYF
CDR3 DNA: TGTGCCAGCAGCTTGAGTCTGGTGAGTCGCGAGCAGTACTTC

J gene: TRBJ1-3
D gene: NA
clone size: NA
V gene: TRBV7-8
CDR3 protein: CASSSSSIIGNTIYF
CDR3 DNA: TGTGCCAGCAGCTCGTCATCAATTATTGGAAACACCATATATTTT

J gene: TRBJ2-6
D gene: NA
clone size: NA
V gene: TRBV7-2
CDR3 protein: CASSLGGTGANVLTF
CDR3 DNA: TGTGCCAGCAGCCTAGGGGGGACAGGGGCCAACGTCCTGACTTTC

J gene: TRBJ2-2
D gene: NA
clone size: many
V gene: TRBV6-4
CDR3 protein: CASSEEQGATGELFF
CDR3 DNA: TGTGCCAGCAGTGAAGAACAGGGAGCCACCGGGGAGCTGTTTTTT

J gene: TRBJ2-2
D gene: NA
clone size: NA
V gene: TRBV4-2
CDR3 protein: CASSQRTFFSGELFF
CDR3 DNA: TGTGCCAGCAGCCAGAGGACCTTTTTCAGCGGGGAGCTGTTTTTT

J gene: TRBJ2-2
D gene: NA
clone size: once
V gene: TRBV18
CDR3 protein: CASSPPGFITGELFF
CDR3 DNA: TGTGCCAGCTCACCACCAGGGTTTATCACCGGGGAGCTGTTTTTT

J gene: TRBJ1-2
D gene: NA
clone size: NA
V gene: TRBV10-3
CDR3 protein: CATLSPPGLSNYGYTF
CDR3 DNA: TGTGCCACCCTTTCGCCTCCCGGACTGTCAAACTATGGCTACACCTTC

J gene: TRBJ2-3
D gene: NA
clone size: NA
V gene: TRBV7-8
CDR3 protein: CASSLARIKGRGTQYF
CDR3 DNA: TGTGCCAGCAGCTTAGCGCGGATCAAGGGCCGAGGCACGCAGTATTTT

J gene: TRBJ2-3
D gene: NA
clone size: NA
V gene: TRBV6-4
CDR3 protein: CASKVYTDTQYF
CDR3 DNA: TGTGCCAGCAAGGTGTACACAGATACGCAGTATTTT

J gene: TRBJ2-3
D gene: TRBD2
clone size: NA
V gene: TRBV5-1
CDR3 protein: CASGTSGSSDTQYF
CDR3 DNA: TGCGCCAGCGGGACTAGCGGGAGCTCAGATACGCAGTATTTT

J gene: TRBJ1-4
D gene: TRBD1
clone size: NA
V gene: TRBV29-1
CDR3 protein: CSVLGTGYYATNEKLFF
CDR3 DNA: TGCAGCGTTCTAGGGACAGGGTACTATGCAACTAATGAAAAACTGTTTTTT

J gene: TRBJ2-2
D gene: TRBD1
clone size: NA
V gene: TRBV19
CDR3 protein: CASSILRTGSGGELFF
CDR3 DNA: TGTGCCAGTAGTATCCTCCGGACAGGGTCGGGCGGGGAGCTGTTTTTT

J gene: TRBJ2-4
D gene: NA
clone size: NA
V gene: TRBV21-1
CDR3 protein: CASSKGNRTKNIQYF
CDR3 DNA: TGTGCCAGCAGCAAAGGGAATAGGACCAAAAACATTCAGTACTTC

J gene: TRBJ1-4
D gene: TRBD1
clone size: NA
V gene: TRBV28
CDR3 protein: CASSLSRGQGEKLFF
CDR3 DNA: TGTGCCAGCAGTTTGAGCAGGGGGCAGGGAGAAAAACTGTTTTTT

J gene: TRBJ1-2
D gene: TRBD1
clone size: NA
V gene: TRBV5-1
CDR3 protein: CASSLGQGADSYTF
CDR3 DNA: TGCGCCAGCAGCTTGGGACAGGGGGCGGATAGCTACACCTTC

J gene: TRBJ1-5
D gene: NA
clone size: NA
V gene: TRBV7-9
CDR3 protein: CASSQRDADQPQHF
CDR3 DNA: TGTGCCAGCAGCCAACGGGACGCTGATCAGCCCCAGCATTTT

J gene: TRBJ2-3
D gene: NA
clone size: NA
V gene: TRBV10-3
CDR3 protein: CASGTASTDTQYF
CDR3 DNA: TGTGCCAGTGGGACTGCCAGCACAGATACGCAGTATTTT

J gene: TRBJ2-2
D gene: TRBD1
clone size: NA
V gene: TRBV7-9
CDR3 protein: CASSPGQGPGELFF
CDR3 DNA: TGTGCCAGCAGCCCAGGACAGGGTCCCGGGGAGCTGTTTTTT

J gene: TRBJ1-5
D gene: NA
clone size: NA
V gene: TRBV4-3
CDR3 protein: CASSQDWGARNQPQHF
CDR3 DNA: TGCGCCAGCAGCCAAGATTGGGGGGCTCGCAATCAGCCCCAGCATTTT

J gene: TRBJ2-1
D gene: TRBD1
clone size: NA
V gene: TRBV28
CDR3 protein: CASSPGQGLNEQFF
CDR3 DNA: TGTGCCAGCAGCCCAGGACAGGGGTTGAATGAGCAGTTCTTC

J gene: TRBJ1-2
D gene: NA
clone size: many
V gene: TRBV30
CDR3 protein: CAWSAPGAQVGYTF
CDR3 DNA: TGTGCCTGGAGTGCCCCGGGGGCGCAGGTTGGCTACACCTTC

J gene: TRBJ2-1
D gene: NA
clone size: NA
V gene: TRBV18
CDR3 protein: CASSRVSSLNEQFF
CDR3 DNA: TGTGCCAGCTCACGGGTCTCCTCGTTGAATGAGCAGTTCTTC

J gene: TRBJ2-2
D gene: NA
clone size: NA
V gene: TRBV5-4
CDR3 protein: CASTPYEGYNTGELFF
CDR3 DNA: TGTGCCAGCACCCCTTACGAGGGGTATAACACCGGGGAGCTGTTTTTT

J gene: TRBJ2-7
D gene: TRBD1
clone size: NA
V gene: TRBV29-1
CDR3 protein: CSVLPGQTYEQYF
CDR3 DNA: TGCAGCGTTCTTCCGGGACAGACCTACGAGCAGTACTTC

J gene: TRBJ2-5
D gene: NA
clone size: NA
V gene: TRBV15
CDR3 protein: CATSREVGGQETQYF
CDR3 DNA: TGTGCCACCAGCAGAGAAGTTGGGGGGCAAGAGACCCAGTACTTC

J gene: TRBJ2-5
D gene: NA
clone size: NA
V gene: TRBV5-1
CDR3 protein: CASSLAGNKETQYF
CDR3 DNA: TGCGCCAGCAGCTTGGCGGGGAACAAAGAGACCCAGTACTTC

J gene: TRBJ1-3
D gene: NA
clone size: NA
V gene: TRBV19
CDR3 protein: CASRSPGTSVSGNTIYF
CDR3 DNA: TGTGCCAGTAGATCACCGGGGACATCTGTGTCTGGAAACACCATATATTTT